This TCR beta chain was recovered during a study of shared clonotypes between healthy human individuals. The authors ran the assay at deep level. Assay: immunoSEQ multiplex PCR; the TCRdb copy retains only in-frame clones and omits some. The profile shows roughly 680,000 clones, around 77% of them singletons. This TCR was sampled from a young woman in good health. Sequenced sample: memory CD4+ T cells sorted from blood. This sample's subset: CD45RA-negative fraction.

Here the CDR3 DNA reads TGTGCCAGCAAGGATACCGGGCCCACTGAAGCTTTCTTT. Translated, it gives CASKDTGPTEAFF. V and J are TRBV6-5 and TRBJ1-1; no reliable D call. V lost 7 bases and J lost 4, with 13 bases in between. There are 13 residues in the CDR3. Germline CDR1 and CDR2: MNHEY and SVGAGI.